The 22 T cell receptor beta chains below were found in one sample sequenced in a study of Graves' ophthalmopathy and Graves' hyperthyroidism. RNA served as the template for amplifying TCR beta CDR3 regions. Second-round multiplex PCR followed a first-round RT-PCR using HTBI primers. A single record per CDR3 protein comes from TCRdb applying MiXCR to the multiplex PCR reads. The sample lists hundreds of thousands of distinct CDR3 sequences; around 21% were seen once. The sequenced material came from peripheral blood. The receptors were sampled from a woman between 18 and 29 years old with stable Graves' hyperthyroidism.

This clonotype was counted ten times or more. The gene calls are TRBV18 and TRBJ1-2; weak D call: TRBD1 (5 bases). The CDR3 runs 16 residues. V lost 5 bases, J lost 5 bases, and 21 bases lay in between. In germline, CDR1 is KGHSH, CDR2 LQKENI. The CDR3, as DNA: TGTGCCAGCTCAAGAAGGGGCTGGCTTCCCGTGTATGGCTACACCTTC. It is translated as CASSRRGWLPVYGYTF.

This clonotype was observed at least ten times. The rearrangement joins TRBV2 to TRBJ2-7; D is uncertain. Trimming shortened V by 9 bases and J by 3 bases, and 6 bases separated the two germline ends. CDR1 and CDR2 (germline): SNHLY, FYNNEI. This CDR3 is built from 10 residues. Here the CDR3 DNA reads TGTGCCAGTTCAGTCTACGAGCAGTACTTC. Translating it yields CASSVYEQYF.

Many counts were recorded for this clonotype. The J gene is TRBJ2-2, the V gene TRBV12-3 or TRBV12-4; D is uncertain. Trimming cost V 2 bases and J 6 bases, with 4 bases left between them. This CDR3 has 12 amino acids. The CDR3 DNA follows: TGTGCCAGCAGTTTATATGCCGGGGAGCTGTTTTTT. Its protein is CASSLYAGELFF.

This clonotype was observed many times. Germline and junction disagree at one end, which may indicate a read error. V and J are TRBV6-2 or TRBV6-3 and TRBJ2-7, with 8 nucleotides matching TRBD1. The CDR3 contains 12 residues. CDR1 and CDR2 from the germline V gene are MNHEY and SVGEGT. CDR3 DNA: TGTGCCAGCAGTCCTTGGGACAGGAAGACCGTCTTC. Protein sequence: CASSPWDRKTVF.

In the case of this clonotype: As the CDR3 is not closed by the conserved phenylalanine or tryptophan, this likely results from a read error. CDR3 sequence reads: CASRDEQGRTHSNQPQHL. CDR3 nucleotides: TGTGCCAGTAGAGACGAACAGGGTCGGACTCATAGCAATCAGCCCCAGCATTTG. The chain carries TRBV19 and TRBJ1-5; tentative D call: TRBD1 (6 bases). The CDR3 consists of 18 residues. V was trimmed by 6 bases and J by 0 bases, leaving 21 bases between them. Germline values: CDR1 LNHDA, CDR2 SQIVND (reference sequence).

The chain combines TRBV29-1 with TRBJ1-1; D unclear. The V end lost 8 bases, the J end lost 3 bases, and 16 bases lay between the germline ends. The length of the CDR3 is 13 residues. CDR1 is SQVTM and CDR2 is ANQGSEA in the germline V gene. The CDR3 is CSSRDSWDTEAFF. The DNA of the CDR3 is TGCAGCTCAAGAGACTCTTGGGACACTGAAGCTTTCTTT.

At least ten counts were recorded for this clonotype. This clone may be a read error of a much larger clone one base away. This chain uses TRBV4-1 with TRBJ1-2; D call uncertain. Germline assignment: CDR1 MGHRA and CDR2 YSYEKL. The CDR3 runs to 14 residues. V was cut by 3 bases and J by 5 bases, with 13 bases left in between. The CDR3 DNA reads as TGCGCCAGCAGCCAGCCTCCGGGCGCTTATGGCTACACCTTC. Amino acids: CASSQPPGAYGYTF.

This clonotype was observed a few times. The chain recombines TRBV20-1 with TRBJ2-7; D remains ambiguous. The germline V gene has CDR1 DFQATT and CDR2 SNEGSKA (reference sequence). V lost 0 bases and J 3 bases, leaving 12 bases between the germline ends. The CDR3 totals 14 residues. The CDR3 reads CSARDPGRFYEQYF. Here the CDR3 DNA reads TGCAGTGCTAGAGATCCTGGGCGATTCTACGAGCAGTACTTC.

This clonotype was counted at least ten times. The chain's CDR3 is CASSSLAGASDTQYF. The CDR3 coding sequence is TGTGCCAGCAGTTCACTAGCGGGAGCATCAGATACGCAGTATTTT. The V call is TRBV6-4, the J call TRBJ2-3; the match to TRBD2 covers 11 bases. The CDR3 has 15 residues. Trimming at V came to 5 bases and at J to 4 bases, leaving 5 bases not matched to a gene. Germline V gene data show CDR1 as MRHNA and CDR2 as SNTAGT.

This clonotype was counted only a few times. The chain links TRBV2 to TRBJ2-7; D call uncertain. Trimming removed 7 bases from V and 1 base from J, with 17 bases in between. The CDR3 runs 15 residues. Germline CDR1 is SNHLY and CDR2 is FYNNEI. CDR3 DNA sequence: TGTGCCAGCAATCTCGACGGACGGGTTTCCTACGAGCAGTACTTC. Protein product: CASNLDGRVSYEQYF. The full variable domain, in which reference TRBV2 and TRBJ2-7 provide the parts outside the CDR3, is EPEVTQTPSHQVTQMGQEVILRCVPISNHLYFYWYRQILGQKVEFLVSFYNNEISEKSEIFDDQFSVERPDGSNFTLKIRSTKLEDSAMYFCASNLDGRVSYEQYFGPGTRLTVT.

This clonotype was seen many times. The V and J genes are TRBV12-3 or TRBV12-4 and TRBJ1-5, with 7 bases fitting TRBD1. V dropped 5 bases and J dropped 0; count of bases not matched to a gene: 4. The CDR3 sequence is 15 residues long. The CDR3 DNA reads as TGTGCCAGCAGTACCCGACAGGGTAGCAATCAGCCCCAGCATTTT. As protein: CASSTRQGSNQPQHF.

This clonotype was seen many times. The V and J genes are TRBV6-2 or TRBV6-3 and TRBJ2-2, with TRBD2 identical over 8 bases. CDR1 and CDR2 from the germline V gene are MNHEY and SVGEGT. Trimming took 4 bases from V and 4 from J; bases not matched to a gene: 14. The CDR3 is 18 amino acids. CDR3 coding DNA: TGTGCCAGCAGTTCCCTCCCGGTCAGCGGGAGATTCACCGGGGAGCTGTTTTTT. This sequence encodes CASSSLPVSGRFTGELFF.

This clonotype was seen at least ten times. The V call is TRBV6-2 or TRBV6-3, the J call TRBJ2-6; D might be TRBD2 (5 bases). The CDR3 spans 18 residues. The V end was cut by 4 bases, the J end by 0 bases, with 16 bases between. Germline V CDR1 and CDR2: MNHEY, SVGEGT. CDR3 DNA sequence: TGTGCCAGCAGTTGGAAGCCGGGAACTAGCTCTGGGGCCAACGTCCTGACTTTC. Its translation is CASSWKPGTSSGANVLTF.

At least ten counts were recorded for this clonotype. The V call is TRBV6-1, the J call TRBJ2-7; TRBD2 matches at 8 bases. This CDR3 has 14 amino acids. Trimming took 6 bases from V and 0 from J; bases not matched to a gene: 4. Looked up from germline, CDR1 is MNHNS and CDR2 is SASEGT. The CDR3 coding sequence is TGTGCCAGCAGCACACTAGCGGACTCCTACGAGCAGTACTTC. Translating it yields CASSTLADSYEQYF.

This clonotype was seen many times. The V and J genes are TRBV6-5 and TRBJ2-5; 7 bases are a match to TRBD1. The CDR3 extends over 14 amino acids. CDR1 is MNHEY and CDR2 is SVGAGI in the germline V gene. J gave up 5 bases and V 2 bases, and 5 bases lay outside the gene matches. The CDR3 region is CASSYLDRLETQYF. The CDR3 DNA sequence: TGTGCCAGCAGTTACCTGGACAGGTTGGAGACCCAGTACTTC.

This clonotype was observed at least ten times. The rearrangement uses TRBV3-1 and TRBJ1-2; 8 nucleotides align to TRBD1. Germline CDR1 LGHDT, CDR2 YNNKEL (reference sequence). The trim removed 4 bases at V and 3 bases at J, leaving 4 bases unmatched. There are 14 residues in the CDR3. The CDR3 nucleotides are TGTGCCAGCAGCCTCGGACAGGGATACTATGGCTACACCTTC. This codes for CASSLGQGYYGYTF. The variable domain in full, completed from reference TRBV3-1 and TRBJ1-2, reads DTAVSQTPKYLVTQMGNDKSIKCEQNLGHDTMYWYKQDSKKFLKIMFSYNNKELIINETVPNRFSPKSPDKAHLNLHINSLELGDSAVYFCASSLGQGYYGYTFGSGTRLTVV.

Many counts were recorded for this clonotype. This CDR3 reads CAWSEFGQREETQYF. The CDR3 region has the DNA TGTGCCTGGAGCGAGTTCGGACAGCGAGAAGAGACCCAGTACTTC. The genes are TRBV30 and TRBJ2-5; possible D gene TRBD1, 6 bases. The CDR3 has 15 residues. Trimming cost V 3 bases and J 3 bases, with 17 bases left between them. Germline CDR1 GTSNPN, CDR2 SVGIG (reference sequence).

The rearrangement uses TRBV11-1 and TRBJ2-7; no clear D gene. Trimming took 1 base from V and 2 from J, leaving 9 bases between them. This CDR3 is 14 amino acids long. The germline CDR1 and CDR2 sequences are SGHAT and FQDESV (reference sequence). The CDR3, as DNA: TGTGCCAGCAGCTTAGTCCCCCCGCCCTACGAGCAGTACTTC. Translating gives CASSLVPPPYEQYF.

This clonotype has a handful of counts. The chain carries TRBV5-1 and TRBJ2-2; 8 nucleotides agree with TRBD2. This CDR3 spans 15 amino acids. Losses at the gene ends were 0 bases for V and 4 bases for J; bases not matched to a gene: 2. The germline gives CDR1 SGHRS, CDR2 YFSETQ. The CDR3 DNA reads TGCGCCAGCAGCTTGGTGACTAGCGCCACCGGGGAGCTGTTTTTT. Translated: CASSLVTSATGELFF.

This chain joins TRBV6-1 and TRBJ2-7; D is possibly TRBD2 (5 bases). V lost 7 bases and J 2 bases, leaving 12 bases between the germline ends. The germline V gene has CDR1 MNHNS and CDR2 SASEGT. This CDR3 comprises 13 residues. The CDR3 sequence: CASTLGGPYEQYF. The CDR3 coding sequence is TGTGCCAGCACCTTGGGCGGGCCCTACGAGCAGTACTTC.

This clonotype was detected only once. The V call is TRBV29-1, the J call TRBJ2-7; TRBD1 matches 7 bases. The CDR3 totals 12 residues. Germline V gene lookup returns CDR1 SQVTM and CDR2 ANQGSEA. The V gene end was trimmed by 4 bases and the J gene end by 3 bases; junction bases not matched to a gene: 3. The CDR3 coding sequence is TGCAGCGTTGGGCAGGGGGACTACGAGCAGTACTTC. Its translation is CSVGQGDYEQYF.

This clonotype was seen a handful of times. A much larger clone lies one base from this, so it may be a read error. This CDR3 is CASSLGELATGELFF. CDR3 in DNA: TGTGCCAGCAGCCTCGGGGAGCTAGCGACCGGGGAGCTGTTTTTT. This chain connects TRBV11-3 to TRBJ2-2, with a tentative D call TRBD2 (6 bases). Germline V gene data show CDR1 as SGHNT and CDR2 as YENEEA. This CDR3 is 15 amino acids long. V shed 5 bases and J shed 5 bases, with 15 bases lying between them.